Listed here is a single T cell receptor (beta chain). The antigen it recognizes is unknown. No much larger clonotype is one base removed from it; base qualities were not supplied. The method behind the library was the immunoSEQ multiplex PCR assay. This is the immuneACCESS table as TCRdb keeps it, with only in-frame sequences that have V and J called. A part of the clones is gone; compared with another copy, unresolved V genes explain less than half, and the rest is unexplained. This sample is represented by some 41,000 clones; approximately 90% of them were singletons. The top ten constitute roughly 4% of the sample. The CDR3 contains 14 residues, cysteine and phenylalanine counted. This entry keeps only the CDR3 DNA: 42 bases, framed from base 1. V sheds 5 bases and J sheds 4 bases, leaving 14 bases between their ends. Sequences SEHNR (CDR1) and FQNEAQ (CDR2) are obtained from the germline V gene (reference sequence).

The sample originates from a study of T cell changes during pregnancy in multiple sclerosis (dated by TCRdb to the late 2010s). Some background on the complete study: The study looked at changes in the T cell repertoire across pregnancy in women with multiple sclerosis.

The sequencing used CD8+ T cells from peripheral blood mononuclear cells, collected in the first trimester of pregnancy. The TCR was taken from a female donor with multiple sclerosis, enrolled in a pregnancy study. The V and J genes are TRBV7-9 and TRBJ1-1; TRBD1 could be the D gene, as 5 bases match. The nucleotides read TGTGCCAGCAGCGGACCCGGCGGGGGCACTGAAGCTTTCTTT. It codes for CASSGPGGGTEAFF.